This T cell receptor beta chain was captured by sequencing in a study of blood T cell repertoires in COVID-19. The wider study: The study drew acute and convalescent COVID-19 samples from the United States, Italy and Spain.

The CDR3 totals 14 residues. V lost 6 bases and J 11 bases, leaving 20 bases between the germline ends. From germline, CDR1 is MNHEY and CDR2 SVGAGI. Adults between roughly 18 and 95 years of age took part from 20 to 25 US areas. Each participant's cohort was designated according to participant-reported clinical history. This clone was seen once. Original processing methods: Amplifying reference gene primers gave estimates of nucleated cell counts. The assay was immunoSEQ multiplex PCR, and TCRdb's table has in-frame clones only and misses some. V, J and clone size were drawn from that table, and D and trimming were deduced from the DNA. The sample includes approximately 390,000 clones, 88% seen only once; the top ten take about 2.1%.

This sequence joins TRBV6-5 and TRBJ1-3; D remains unclear. Sequencing was done on a sample of PBMCs or T cells enriched from blood (not recorded which). This sequence originates from a woman between 40 and 55 years old with acute COVID-19. Here the CDR3 DNA reads TGTGCCAGCAGCCCCGGGTCGCGAAGGAGCGCCATATATTTT. Translated, it gives CASSPGSRRSAIYF.